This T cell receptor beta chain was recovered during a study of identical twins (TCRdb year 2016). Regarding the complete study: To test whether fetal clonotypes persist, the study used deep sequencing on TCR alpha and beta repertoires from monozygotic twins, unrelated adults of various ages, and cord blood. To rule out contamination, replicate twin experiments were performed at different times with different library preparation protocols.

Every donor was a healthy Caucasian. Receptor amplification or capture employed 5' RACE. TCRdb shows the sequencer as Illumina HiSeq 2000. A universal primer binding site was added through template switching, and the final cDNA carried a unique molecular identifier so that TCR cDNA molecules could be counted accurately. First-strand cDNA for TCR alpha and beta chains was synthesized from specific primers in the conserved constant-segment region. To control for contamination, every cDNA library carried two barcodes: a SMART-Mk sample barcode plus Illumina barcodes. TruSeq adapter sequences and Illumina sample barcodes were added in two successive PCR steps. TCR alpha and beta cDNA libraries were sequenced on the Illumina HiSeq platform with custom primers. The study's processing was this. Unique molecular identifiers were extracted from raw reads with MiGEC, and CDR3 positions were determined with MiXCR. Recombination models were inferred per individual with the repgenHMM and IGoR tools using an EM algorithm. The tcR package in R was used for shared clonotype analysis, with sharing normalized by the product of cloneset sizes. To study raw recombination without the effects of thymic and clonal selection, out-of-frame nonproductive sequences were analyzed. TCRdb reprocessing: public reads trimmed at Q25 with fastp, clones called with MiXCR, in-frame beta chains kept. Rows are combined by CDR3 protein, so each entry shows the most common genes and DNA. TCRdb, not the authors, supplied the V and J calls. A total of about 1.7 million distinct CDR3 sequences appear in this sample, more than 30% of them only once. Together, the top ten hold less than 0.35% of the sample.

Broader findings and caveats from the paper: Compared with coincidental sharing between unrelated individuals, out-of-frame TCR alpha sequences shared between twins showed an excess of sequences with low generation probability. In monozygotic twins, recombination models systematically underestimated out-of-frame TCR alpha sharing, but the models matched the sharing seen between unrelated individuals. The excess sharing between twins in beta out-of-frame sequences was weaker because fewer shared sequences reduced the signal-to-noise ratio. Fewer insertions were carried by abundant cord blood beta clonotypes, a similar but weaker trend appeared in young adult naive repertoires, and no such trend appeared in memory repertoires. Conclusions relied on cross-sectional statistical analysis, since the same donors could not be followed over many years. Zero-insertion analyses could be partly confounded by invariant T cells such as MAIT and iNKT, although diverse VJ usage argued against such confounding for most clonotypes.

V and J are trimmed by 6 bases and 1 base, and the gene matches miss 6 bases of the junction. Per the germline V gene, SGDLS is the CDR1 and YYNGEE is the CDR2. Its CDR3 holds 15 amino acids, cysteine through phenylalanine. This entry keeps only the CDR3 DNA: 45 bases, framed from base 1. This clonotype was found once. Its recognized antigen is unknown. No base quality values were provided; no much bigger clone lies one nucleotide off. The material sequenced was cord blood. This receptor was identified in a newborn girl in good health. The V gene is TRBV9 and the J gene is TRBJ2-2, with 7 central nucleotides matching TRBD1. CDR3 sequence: CASTQGVVNTGELFF. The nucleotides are TGTGCCAGCACCCAGGGGGTAGTGAACACCGGGGAGCTGTTTTTT.